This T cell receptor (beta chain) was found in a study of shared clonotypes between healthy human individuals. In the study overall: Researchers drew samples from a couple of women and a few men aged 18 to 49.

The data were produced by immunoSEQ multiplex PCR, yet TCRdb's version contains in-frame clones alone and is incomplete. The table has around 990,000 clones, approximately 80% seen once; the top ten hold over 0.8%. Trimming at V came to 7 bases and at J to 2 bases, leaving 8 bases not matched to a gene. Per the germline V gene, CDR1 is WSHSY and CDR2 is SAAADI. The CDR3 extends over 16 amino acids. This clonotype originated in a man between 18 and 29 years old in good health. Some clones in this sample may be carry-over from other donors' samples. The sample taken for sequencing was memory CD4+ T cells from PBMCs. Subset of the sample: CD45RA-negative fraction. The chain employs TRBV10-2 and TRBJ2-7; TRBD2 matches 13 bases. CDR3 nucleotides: TGCGCCAGCACCCAGGGACTAGCGGGAAAAACCTACGAGCAGTACTTC. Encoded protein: CASTQGLAGKTYEQYF.